This T cell receptor (beta chain) was identified during a study of blood T cell repertoires in COVID-19. About the research overall: Nucleic acid was either cDNA or gDNA, and it came from T cells, B-cell-depleted T cells, or PBMCs.

Recruitment covered about two dozen US areas and drew participants whose ages spanned roughly 18 to 100 years. Which cohort a participant joined came from the clinical history participants gave. The CDR3 is 14 residues long. The V segment lost 3 bases and the J segment 3 bases; nucleotides outside the gene matches: 3. CDR1 ENHRY and CDR2 SYGVKD come from the germline V gene. Study processing details: Nucleated cell counts were estimated from reference gene primer amplification. Generated by immunoSEQ multiplex PCR, the TCRdb table keeps only in-frame clones and is missing some. The V and J calls and clone size come from that table; D and trimming were worked out from the DNA. The sample has about 330,000 clones, 80% to 90% seen once.

Sequencing was performed on PBMCs or T cells enriched from blood (not recorded which). This TCR came from a woman aged 30 to 39 who had recovered from COVID-19. J is TRBJ2-7 and V is TRBV10-3; 9 positions match TRBD1. The CDR3 nucleotides are TGTGCCATCAGTGACCCGGGACAGGGCTACGAGCAGTACTTC. This encodes CAISDPGQGYEQYF.